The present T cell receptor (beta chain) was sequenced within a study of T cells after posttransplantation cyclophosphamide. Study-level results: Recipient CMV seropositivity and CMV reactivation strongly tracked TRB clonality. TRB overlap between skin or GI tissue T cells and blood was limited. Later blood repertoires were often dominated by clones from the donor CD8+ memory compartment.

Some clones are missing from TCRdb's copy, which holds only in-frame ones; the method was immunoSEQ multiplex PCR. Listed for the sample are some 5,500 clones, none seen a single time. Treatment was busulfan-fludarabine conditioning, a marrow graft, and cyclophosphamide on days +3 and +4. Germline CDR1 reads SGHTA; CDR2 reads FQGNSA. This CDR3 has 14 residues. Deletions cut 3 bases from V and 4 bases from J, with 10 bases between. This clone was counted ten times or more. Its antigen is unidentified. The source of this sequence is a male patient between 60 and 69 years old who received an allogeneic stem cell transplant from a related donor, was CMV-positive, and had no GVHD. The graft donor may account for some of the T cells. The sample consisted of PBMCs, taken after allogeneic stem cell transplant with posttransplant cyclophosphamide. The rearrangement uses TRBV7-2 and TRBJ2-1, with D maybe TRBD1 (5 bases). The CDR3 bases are TGTGCCAGCAGCTTTAGCAGGGATTACAATGAGCAGTTCTTC. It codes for CASSFSRDYNEQFF.